This TCR beta chain was documented in a study of blood T cell repertoires in COVID-19 (dated by TCRdb to 2019 to 2021). Describing the broader study: Samples covering the acute and convalescent phases of COVID-19 were provided by collaborators in the United States, Italy and Spain. The material from the prospective study consisted of cDNA or gDNA derived from T cells, B-cell-depleted T cells, or PBMCs. Subjects who had been exposed to COVID-19, were actively infected with it, or had recovered from it provided the deeply sampled blood TCRbeta repertoires that made up the dataset. The repertoires were made available in a free public database intended to serve as a resource for research on the immune response to SARS-CoV-2. The samples were drawn from two sources: the first 160 participants of the ongoing ImmuneRACE study, and 1,254 subjects contributed by 6 global collaborators. Sample metadata almost always included a de-identified subject ID, COVID-19 status, age in years and sex. Where available, HLA class I and class II types were obtained from metadata supplied by the sample provider rather than from assay-based typing.

The full study reports these points: The amount of clinical and demographic metadata varied by source and participant and was provided uncurated.

Notes on this clone: It has no known antigen specificity. No much larger clone is present one base from it, and per-base qualities are unavailable.

The immunoSEQ Assay, a bias-controlled multiplex PCR, was used to amplify TCRbeta CDR3 regions from genomic DNA. In the source study's methods: The number of nucleated cells in each sample was estimated from the amplification of reference gene primers within the assay. To quantify the absolute abundance of each unique TCRbeta CDR3 rearrangement, sequence reads were collapsed and filtered. For each sample, productive Simpson clonality was calculated by taking the square root of Simpson's diversity index across productive rearrangements. Sourced from immuneACCESS, this table was stored by TCRdb with only in-frame sequences that have V and J called. A share of the clones is absent; for the studies checked, an unresolved V gene accounts for under half, and the remainder has no known explanation. That table gives V, J and clone size, and the DNA gave D and trimming. The table for this sample lists 100,000 to 150,000 clones; 65% to 90% of them were counted only once. The ten largest clones take up around 27% of the sample.

Collaborating institutions collected whole blood in K2EDTA tubes following their own protocols. For TCRbeta analysis, collaborators shipped samples in one of three forms: frozen whole blood, isolated PBMCs, or DNA extracted from either of those sample types. The CDR3 goes from the cysteine to the phenylalanine over 13 residues. The only DNA kept is the CDR3, 39 bases in frame from the first base. For CDR1 and CDR2, the germline V gene lists ENHRY and SYGVKD. The V and J ends are trimmed by 7 bases and 2 bases, leaving 11 bases between them. Material: peripheral blood. The sequence is built from TRBV10-3 and TRBJ1-1, with no confident D gene call. This clonotype originated in a woman aged 80 or over with acute or convalescent COVID-19. The sequenced DNA is TGTGCCATCACGAGGGCCGGCAACACTGAAGCTTTCTTT. Its coded protein is CAITRAGNTEAFF.